This TCR beta chain was retrieved from a study of primary melanoma T cells and metastatic recurrence. Profiled with immunoSEQ multiplex PCR; TCRdb holds only in-frame clones, not every one. The sample lists some 710 clones, around 82% occurring once. As to this clone: Its antigen remains unidentified.

After removal of 0 bases from V and 8 bases from J, the junction contained 5 bases not matched to a gene. The germline CDR1 and CDR2 sequences are MNHNS and SASEGT. The CDR3 is 15 residues long. General study results and limits: Regardless of ulceration, mitotic rate or nodal disease, >20% T-cell fraction appeared protective. Progression-free survival prediction reportedly improved most when T-cell fraction, rather than another histopathological variable, joined tumor thickness.

This chain joins TRBV6-1 and TRBJ1-4, with TRBD1 identical over 8 bases. Source material: melanoma tumor tissue. This TCR derives from a human donor with melanoma. The chain's CDR3 is CASSEAWTGIEKLFF. The CDR3 nucleotides read TGTGCCAGCAGTGAAGCCTGGACAGGGATAGAAAAACTGTTTTTT.